The 2 T cell receptor beta chains below come from one sample, sequenced in a study of blood T cell repertoires in COVID-19. Profiled with immunoSEQ multiplex PCR; TCRdb holds only in-frame clones, not every one. The data contain approximately 200,000 clones, roughly 80% of them seen just once; the ten biggest clones take up around 12%. Specimen: peripheral blood. The receptor source for this set is a woman aged 45-65 years with acute or convalescent COVID-19.

This clone was picked up one time. The V call is TRBV2, the J call TRBJ1-3; no firm D call. The CDR3 has 16 residues. The V gene lost 4 bases and the J gene lost 0 bases, with 13 bases spanning the gap. Germline V gene lookup returns CDR1 SNHLY and CDR2 FYNNEI. The CDR3 DNA reads as TGTGCCAGCAGTGCTCTAACTCGAAACTCTGGAAACACCATATATTTT. Amino acids: CASSALTRNSGNTIYF.

This chain connects TRBV30 to TRBJ1-1; D not resolved. Trimming removed 3 bases from V and 1 base from J, with 9 bases in between. Germline V gene sequence: CDR1 GTSNPN, CDR2 SVGIG (reference sequence). This CDR3 spans 13 amino acids. The CDR3 region has the DNA TGTGCCTGGAGGGGAGATTGGAACACTGAAGCTTTCTTT. Protein product: CAWRGDWNTEAFF.